These T cell receptor beta chains were read from a single sample in a study of T cells in localized non-small cell lung cancer. TCRdb's table, derived via immunoSEQ multiplex PCR, lists solely in-frame clones and lacks some. In the table there are around 2,500 clones, around 20% of which are singletons. The sample here was normal lung tissue next to the tumor, taken before any cancer treatment. These receptors all stem from a woman aged 35-75 years with stage I lung adenocarcinoma. Both conserved end residues are part of each CDR3. Fields, in order: D gene, V gene, CDR3 protein. The D gene is left open where the match is weak.

>NA|TRBV11-3
CASSLRGVMGEQYF
>TRBD1|TRBV6-8
CASEETGGYNEQFF
>NA|TRBV19
CASRSVRSGANVLTF
>NA|TRBV11-3
CASSPGKGPYEQYF
>NA|TRBV19
CASSIDQGGPSRQHF
>NA|TRBV11-3
CASSLALKRADEQFF
>TRBD2|TRBV11-3
CASSLLGAGGYTDTQYF
>NA|TRBV29-1
CSVVTSGLSYEQYF
>TRBD1|TRBV6-8
CASRRQGSDQPQHF
>TRBD2|TRBV18
CASSPARLAGGDEQFF
>TRBD1|TRBV19
CASSIQGVENTEAFF
>TRBD2|TRBV11-3
CASSFRPTTSGGSYEQYF
>TRBD2|TRBV14
CASSQAGLAGGGRRDTQYF
>TRBD1|TRBV29-1
CSASDRGPETQYF
>TRBD1|TRBV11-3
CASSRDRVANSEQFF
>NA|TRBV28
CASSPPEQALQHF
>TRBD1|TRBV6-8
CASSSWTGSIEAFF
>TRBD1|TRBV15
CATSRDRGRNEQYF
>NA|TRBV7-6
CASSPLARSTDTQYF
>NA|TRBV14
CASSQEELSTDTQYF
>TRBD2|TRBV6-8
CAISASGGHTDTQYF
>NA|TRBV1
CASSQEESSGVGDTQYF
>TRBD1|TRBV11-3
CASSTRDRGIYEQYF
>NA|TRBV14
CASSRVGMDTEAFF
>NA|TRBV11-3
CASSPGSRNTEAFF
>NA|TRBV30
CACPTGTGETQYF
>NA|TRBV11-3
CASSLAFQGFSGNTIYF
>NA|TRBV11-3
CASRIRGVGNTEAFF
>NA|TRBV28
CASSPPRGPLHF
>NA|TRBV6-1
CASSEGRRLSNQPQHF
>NA|TRBV18
CASSPLPLEGYTF